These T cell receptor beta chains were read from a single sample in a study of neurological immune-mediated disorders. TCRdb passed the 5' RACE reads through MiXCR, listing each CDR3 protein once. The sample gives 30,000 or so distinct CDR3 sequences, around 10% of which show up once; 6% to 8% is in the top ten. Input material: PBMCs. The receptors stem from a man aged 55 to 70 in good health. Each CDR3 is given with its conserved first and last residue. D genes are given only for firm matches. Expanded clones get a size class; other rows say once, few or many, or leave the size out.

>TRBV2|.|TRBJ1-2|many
CASKSWGEDGYTF
TGTGCCAGCAAGAGCTGGGGAGAGGATGGCTACACCTTC
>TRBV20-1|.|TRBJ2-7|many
CSALAPDRRSSYEQYF
TGCAGTGCCCTCGCGCCGGACCGCAGAAGCTCCTACGAGCAGTACTTC
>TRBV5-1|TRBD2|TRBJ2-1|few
CASSLVPRGGYNEQFF
TGCGCCAGCAGCTTGGTCCCGCGGGGGGGGTACAATGAGCAGTTCTTC
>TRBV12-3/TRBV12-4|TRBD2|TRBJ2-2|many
CASSLGLAGAGGELFF
TGTGCCAGCAGTCTCGGACTAGCGGGAGCGGGCGGGGAGCTGTTTTTT
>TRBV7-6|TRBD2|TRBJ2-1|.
CASSSLGTSGFDEPFF
TGTGCCAGCAGCTCACTTGGGACTAGCGGGTTTGATGAGCCGTTCTTC
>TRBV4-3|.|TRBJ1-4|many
CASSQERLLSNEKLFF
TGCGCCAGCAGCCAAGAGAGATTACTCTCCAATGAAAAACTGTTTTTT
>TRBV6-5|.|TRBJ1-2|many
CASSSTGTPYGYTF
TGTGCCAGCAGTTCCACCGGGACACCCTATGGCTACACCTTC
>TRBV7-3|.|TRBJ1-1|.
CASLFRNTEAFF
TGTGCCAGCTTGTTCAGGAACACTGAAGCTTTCTTT
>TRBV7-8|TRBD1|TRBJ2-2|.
CASSSRQGNTGELFF
TGTGCCAGCAGCTCTCGACAGGGGAACACCGGGGAGCTGTTTTTT
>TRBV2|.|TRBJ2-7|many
CASSAPKGGGSYEQYF
TGTGCCAGCAGCGCCCCTAAGGGGGGGGGCAGTTACGAGCAGTACTTC
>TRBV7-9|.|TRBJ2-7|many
CASSSGVVQYYEQYF
TGTGCCAGCAGCTCGGGAGTGGTACAGTACTACGAGCAGTACTTC
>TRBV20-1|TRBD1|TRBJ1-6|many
CSGRTGNSPLHF
TGCAGTGGCCGGACAGGCAATTCACCCCTCCACTTT
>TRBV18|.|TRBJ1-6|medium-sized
CASSTDRSSPLHF
TGTGCCAGCTCAACTGACAGGTCTTCACCCCTCCACTTT
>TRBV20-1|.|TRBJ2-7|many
CSAPTFRAQVGSYEQYF
TGCAGTGCCCCCACCTTCCGGGCCCAGGTGGGGAGCTACGAGCAGTACTTC
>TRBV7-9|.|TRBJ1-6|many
CASSLAQTYNSPLHF
TGTGCCAGCAGCTTAGCACAGACCTATAATTCACCCCTCCACTTT
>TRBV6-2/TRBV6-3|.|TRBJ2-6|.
CASSFSGANILTF
TGTGCCAGCAGTTTCTCTGGGGCCAACATACTGACTTTC
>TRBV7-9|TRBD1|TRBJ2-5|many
CASTPQGASETQYF
TGTGCCAGCACCCCCCAGGGGGCCTCCGAGACCCAGTACTTC
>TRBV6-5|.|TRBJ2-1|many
CASSLGGLSYNEQFF
TGTGCCAGCAGCTTGGGGGGGCTTTCCTACAATGAGCAGTTCTTC
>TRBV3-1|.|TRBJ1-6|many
CASNWGVTSPLHF
TGTGCCAGCAACTGGGGGGTTACTTCACCCCTCCACTTT
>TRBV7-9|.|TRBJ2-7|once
CASRGSGEWYF
TGTGCCAGCAGGGGGTCAGGGGAGTGGTACTTC
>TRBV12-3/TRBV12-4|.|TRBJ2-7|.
CASSLAGTTGYEQYF
TGTGCCAGCAGTTTGGCGGGGACCACGGGCTACGAGCAGTACTTC
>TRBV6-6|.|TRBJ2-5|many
CASSYSNLHLGRETQYF
TGTGCCAGCAGTTACTCGAACCTACACCTTGGGCGGGAGACCCAGTACTTC
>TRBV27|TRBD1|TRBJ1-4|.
CASSRTGGSYEKLFF
TGTGCCAGCAGTAGGACAGGGGGCTCGTATGAAAAACTGTTTTTT
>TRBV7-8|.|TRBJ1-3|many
CASSLHQGLSGNTIYF
TGTGCCAGCAGCTTACATCAGGGTCTCTCTGGAAACACCATATATTTT
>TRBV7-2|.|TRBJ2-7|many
CASSFASKQYF
TGTGCCAGCAGCTTTGCCTCGAAACAGTACTTC
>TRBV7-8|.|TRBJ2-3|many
CASRPVADTQYF
TGTGCCAGCAGACCAGTTGCAGATACGCAGTATTTT
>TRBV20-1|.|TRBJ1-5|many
CSARAENQPQHF
TGCAGTGCTAGAGCAGAAAATCAGCCCCAGCATTTT
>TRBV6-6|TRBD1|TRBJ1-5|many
CASSYGTGYSNQPQHF
TGTGCCAGCAGTTATGGGACAGGGTATAGCAATCAGCCCCAGCATTTT
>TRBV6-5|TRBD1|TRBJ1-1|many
CASSYPSGTGRTEAFF
TGTGCCAGCAGTTACCCTTCCGGGACAGGGCGGACTGAAGCTTTCTTT
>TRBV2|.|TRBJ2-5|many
CASSERAAQETQYF
TGTGCCAGCAGTGAAAGGGCTGCACAAGAGACCCAGTACTTC
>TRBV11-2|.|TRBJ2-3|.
CASSPRITDTQYF
TGTGCCAGCAGCCCCCGGATCACAGATACGCAGTATTTT
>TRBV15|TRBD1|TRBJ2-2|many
CATSGQGYTGELFF
TGTGCCACCAGCGGACAGGGGTACACCGGGGAGCTGTTTTTT
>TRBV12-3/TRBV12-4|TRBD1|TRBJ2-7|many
CASSSTGESYEQYF
TGTGCCAGCAGTTCAACAGGGGAGTCCTACGAGCAGTACTTC
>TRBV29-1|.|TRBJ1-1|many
CSVEGLRYGDTEAFF
TGCAGCGTTGAAGGGTTGAGGTACGGGGACACTGAAGCTTTCTTT
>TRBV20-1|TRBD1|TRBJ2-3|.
CSAGQGSTDTQYF
TGCAGTGCTGGACAGGGGAGCACAGATACGCAGTATTTT
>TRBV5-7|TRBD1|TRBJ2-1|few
CASSLAAGRGQGSYNEQFF
TGTGCCAGCAGCTTGGCGGCTGGGAGGGGACAGGGCTCCTACAATGAGCAGTTCTTC
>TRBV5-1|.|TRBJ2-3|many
CASRGTPSTDTQYF
TGCGCCAGCAGGGGAACCCCTAGCACAGATACGCAGTATTTT
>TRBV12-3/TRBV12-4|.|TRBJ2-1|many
CASSSEQGSEQFF
TGTGCCAGCAGTTCGGAACAGGGTTCCGAGCAGTTCTTC
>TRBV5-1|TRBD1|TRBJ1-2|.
CASSSGTGIYGYTF
TGCGCCAGCAGCTCCGGGACAGGGATCTATGGCTACACCTTC
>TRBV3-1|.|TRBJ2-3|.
CASSRGDTQYF
TGTGCCAGCAGCCGTGGTGATACGCAGTATTTT
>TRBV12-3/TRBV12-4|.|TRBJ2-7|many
CASSLAPHEQYF
TGTGCCAGCAGTTTAGCCCCCCACGAGCAGTACTTC
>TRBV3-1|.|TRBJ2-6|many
CASSQRASGANVLTF
TGTGCCAGCAGCCAGAGGGCTTCTGGGGCCAACGTCCTGACTTTC
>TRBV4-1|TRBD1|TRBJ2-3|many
CASSNDRVVDTQYF
TGCGCCAGCAGCAACGACAGGGTTGTAGATACGCAGTATTTT
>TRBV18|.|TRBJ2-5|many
CASSPYGVEETQYF
TGTGCCAGCTCACCATACGGGGTAGAAGAGACCCAGTACTTC
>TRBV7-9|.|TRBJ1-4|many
CASRNEGKKLFF
TGTGCCAGCAGAAACGAGGGGAAAAAACTGTTTTTT
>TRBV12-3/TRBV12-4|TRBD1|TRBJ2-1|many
CASATGEWNEQFF
TGTGCCAGCGCCACAGGGGAATGGAATGAGCAGTTCTTC
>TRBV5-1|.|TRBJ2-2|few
CASSLRDVRNTGELFF
TGCGCCAGCAGCCTCCGGGACGTCAGGAACACCGGGGAGCTGTTTTTT
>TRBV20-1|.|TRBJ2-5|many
CSARDLVGDRETQYF
TGCAGTGCTAGAGATCTGGTCGGTGATCGGGAGACCCAGTACTTC
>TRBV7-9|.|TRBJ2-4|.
CASSLSLASRLQYF
TGTGCCAGCAGCCTGTCTTTGGCTAGCCGGCTTCAGTACTTC
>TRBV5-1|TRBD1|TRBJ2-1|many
CASSPGQGAYNEQFF
TGCGCCAGCAGCCCGGGACAGGGGGCCTACAATGAGCAGTTCTTC
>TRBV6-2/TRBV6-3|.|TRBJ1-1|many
CASSPREVNTEAFF
TGTGCCAGCAGTCCCAGGGAGGTGAACACTGAAGCTTTCTTT
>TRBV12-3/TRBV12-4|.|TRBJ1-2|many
CASSLGGAGMSGYTF
TGTGCCAGCAGTTTAGGGGGGGCGGGGATGAGTGGCTACACCTTC
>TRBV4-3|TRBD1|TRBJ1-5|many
CASSQRQGGNQPQHF
TGCGCCAGCAGCCAGCGACAGGGAGGTAATCAGCCCCAGCATTTT
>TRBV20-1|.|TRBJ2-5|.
CSASAESRTERQETQYF
TGCAGTGCAAGCGCAGAGTCCCGAACCGAAAGACAAGAGACCCAGTACTTC
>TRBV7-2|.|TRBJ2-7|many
CASSPPWGRRYEQYF
TGTGCCAGCAGCCCCCCATGGGGAAGGAGGTACGAGCAGTACTTC
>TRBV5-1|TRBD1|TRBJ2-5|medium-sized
CASSLGQGETQYF
TGCGCCAGCAGCCTAGGACAGGGAGAGACCCAGTACTTC
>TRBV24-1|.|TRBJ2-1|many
CATSDAPAAEQFF
TGTGCCACCAGTGATGCCCCTGCTGCTGAGCAGTTCTTC
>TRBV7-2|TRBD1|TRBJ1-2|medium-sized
CASNRGVYGYTF
TGTGCCAGCAACAGGGGAGTCTATGGCTACACCTTC
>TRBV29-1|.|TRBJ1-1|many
CSVGELNTEAFF
TGCAGCGTTGGGGAATTGAACACTGAAGCTTTCTTT
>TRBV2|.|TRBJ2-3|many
CASSNTVGTDTQYF
TGTGCCAGCAGCAACACCGTAGGTACAGATACGCAGTATTTT